One T cell receptor (beta chain) is described in this entry. The sample originates from a study of blood T cell repertoires in COVID-19. Study details: Researchers got acute and convalescent COVID-19 samples from the United States, Italy and Spain. PBMCs, B-cell-depleted T cells, or T cells were the source of the cDNA or gDNA that made up the material.

Authors' analysis steps: For nucleated cells, counts were estimated from reference gene primer amplification. Here immunoSEQ multiplex PCR was the method, and the copy in TCRdb shows in-frame clones only, minus some. The D gene and trimming were derived from the DNA, and the V and J assignments and clone size from that table. Of tens of thousands of clones listed, 75% to 90% were seen once; the top ten hold under 35%. J gave up 5 bases and V 0 bases, and 4 bases lay outside the gene matches. The germline V gene encodes CDR1 LNHNV and CDR2 YYDKDF (reference sequence). This CDR3 spans 16 amino acids. V is TRBV15 and J is TRBJ1-4, with TRBD1 matching 9 bases. Material for sequencing was peripheral blood. This receptor was taken from a human donor in a cohort sampled during active COVID-19. The CDR3 DNA follows: TGTGCCACCAGCAGAGACCGGGGGACAGGGAATGAAAAACTGTTTTTT. The encoded protein is CATSRDRGTGNEKLFF.